Sequencing of this T cell receptor (beta chain) was carried out in a study of T cells in Graves' hyperthyroidism and ophthalmopathy. Turning to the study itself: Peripheral blood was collected at initial diagnosis, before any treatment.

With V trimmed by 3 bases and J by 7 bases, 15 bases remained unmatched. This CDR3 is built from 16 residues. Germline V gives CDR1 SNHLY, CDR2 FYNNEI. Uncontrolled infection, other autoimmune disease, pregnancy and lactation each barred patients from inclusion. This clonotype was picked up many times. The investigators amplified TCR beta CDR3 regions from RNA transcripts. With the HTBI primer set, the TCR CDR3 went through a first round of RT-PCR. One entry per CDR3 protein results from TCRdb running MiXCR on the multiplex PCR reads. The sample comprises about 740,000 distinct CDR3 sequences, around 15% of which are singletons, and more than 8.5% rests with the top ten.

The clonotype comes from a young woman with Graves' hyperthyroidism. The genes are TRBV2 and TRBJ2-7; TRBD2 agrees at 7 bases. Sequencing was carried out using blood. This CDR3 reads CASSDYDLRGFGEQYF. As DNA, the CDR3 is TGTGCCAGCAGTGATTATGATCTGCGGGGGTTCGGGGAGCAGTACTTC. Combining the CDR3 with reference TRBV2 and TRBJ2-7 gives the whole variable domain EPEVTQTPSHQVTQMGQEVILRCVPISNHLYFYWYRQILGQKVEFLVSFYNNEISEKSEIFDDQFSVERPDGSNFTLKIRSTKLEDSAMYFCASSDYDLRGFGEQYFGPGTRLTVT.